The 27 T cell receptor beta chains presented below share a single source sample, sequenced in a study of control samples from healthy donors and cancer patients. Clones were sequenced by immunoSEQ multiplex PCR, and TCRdb holds only the in-frame ones, with some missing. Of tens of thousands of clones in the sample, 70% to 90% were seen once. The sequenced sample consisted of blood. These TCRs come from a man aged 40-55 years in good health.

The chain uses TRBV7-3 and TRBJ2-7; a weak D match, TRBD1 (9 bases). Trimming cost V 5 bases and J 4 bases, with 21 bases left between them. The CDR3 runs 16 residues. Germline CDR1 is SGHTA and CDR2 is FQGTGA. CDR3 loop: CASSPAGGQGLYEQYF. Written as DNA, the CDR3 is TGTGCCAGCAGCCCCGCGGGGGGACAGGGTTTGTACGAGCAGTACTTC.

This clone appeared once. The chain joins TRBV25-1 to TRBJ2-7; D might be TRBD1 or TRBD2, each matching 6 bases. Germline V gene lookup returns CDR1 MGHDK and CDR2 SYGVNS. The CDR3 contains 14 residues. With 10 bases removed from V and 6 bases from J, the gap between germline ends came to 22 bases. The CDR3 bases are TGTGCCACCATGGACTACGGGGGCGAGAGCGAGCAGTACTTC. The encoded protein is CATMDYGGESEQYF.

This chain connects TRBV6-2 or TRBV6-3 to TRBJ1-4; weak D call: TRBD1 (5 bases). Germline CDR1 reads MNHEY; CDR2 reads SVGEGT. This CDR3 is built from 15 residues. Between the trimmed V and J ends, which lost 5 bases and 3 bases, there was a span of 13 bases. The CDR3 reads CASSGTGAANEKLFF. The CDR3 DNA follows: TGTGCCAGCAGTGGAACAGGAGCCGCTAATGAAAAACTGTTTTTT.

V gene TRBV19 combines with J gene TRBJ1-4; TRBD1 aligns across 8 bases. CDR3 size: 13 residues. Per germline, CDR1 LNHDA and CDR2 SQIVND (reference sequence). After removal of 9 bases from V and 4 bases from J, the junction contained 4 bases not matched to a gene. The chain's CDR3 is CASMGQVNEKLFF. The DNA for the CDR3 is TGTGCCAGCATGGGACAGGTTAATGAAAAACTGTTTTTT.

The genes are TRBV7-8 and TRBJ2-1; 7 bases fit TRBD2. This CDR3 contains 18 residues. Trimming removed 0 bases from V and 5 bases from J; junction bases left unmatched: 13. Germline CDR1 SGHVS, CDR2 FQNEAQ. CDR3 DNA: TGTGCCAGCAGCTTAGCGCAGGCGGCTAGCGGCCTCCACAATGAGCAGTTCTTC. Amino acids: CASSLAQAASGLHNEQFF.

The chain employs TRBV15 and TRBJ1-5, with TRBD1 matching over 8 bases. Germline V lookup: CDR1 LNHNV, CDR2 YYDKDF (reference sequence). The CDR3 totals 18 residues. V gave up 4 bases and J gave up 4 bases; unmatched junction bases: 15. As DNA, the CDR3 is TGTGCCACCAGCACCCGGACAGGGTTAGGTTCGGGGAATCAGCCCCAGCATTTT. Protein product: CATSTRTGLGSGNQPQHF.

V usage is TRBV30 and J usage is TRBJ2-7, with D possibly TRBD2 on 6 matching bases. Trimming pared 0 bases from V and 4 bases from J, leaving 19 bases between. The CDR3 sequence is 16 residues long. CDR1 and CDR2 from the germline V gene are GTSNPN and SVGIG (reference sequence). CDR3 DNA: TGTGCCTGGAGTGTGGCGGACGGGAGCCGGAGGTACGAGCAGTACTTC. Encoded protein: CAWSVADGSRRYEQYF.

The chain recombines TRBV6-2 or TRBV6-3 with TRBJ1-2, with D uncertain. Germline V gene sequence: CDR1 MNHEY, CDR2 SVGEGT. CDR3 size: 14 residues. V was pared by 2 bases and J by 3 bases, with 10 bases between. Written as DNA, the CDR3 is TGTGCCAGCAGTTACGGCAGGCCTTACTATGGCTACACCTTC. Protein sequence: CASSYGRPYYGYTF.

Concerning this clone itself: Here the CDR3 omits its conserved ending phenylalanine or tryptophan, so a read error is the likely source. The limits of the CDR3 on the DNA are not certain, so only TCRdb's listed CDR3 is given. J is TRBJ1-1 and V is TRBV21-1. TRBV21-1 is recorded as a pseudogene. Termini included, the CDR3 measures 8 amino acids. The CDR3 protein is CASSKGAE.

This sequence joins TRBV25-1 and TRBJ2-1; D unresolved. CDR3 size: 13 residues. Between the trimmed V and J ends, which lost 4 bases and 5 bases, there was a span of 9 bases. Germline V gene sequence: CDR1 MGHDK, CDR2 SYGVNS. The CDR3: CASSGPRHNEQFF. The CDR3 DNA is TGTGCCAGCAGTGGCCCACGGCACAATGAGCAGTTCTTC.

The gene calls are TRBV9 and TRBJ2-1; 8 nucleotides match TRBD1. V was pared by 3 bases and J by 0 bases, with 2 bases of the junction left unmatched. The CDR3 runs to 15 residues. The germline CDR1 and CDR2 sequences are SGDLS and YYNGEE. The CDR3 DNA is TGTGCCAGCAGCGGGACAGGGAACTCCTACAATGAGCAGTTCTTC. Protein sequence: CASSGTGNSYNEQFF.

Only one count was recorded for this clone. V gene TRBV19 combines with J gene TRBJ2-1, with D perhaps matching TRBD2 (7 bases). Germline V gene data show CDR1 as LNHDA and CDR2 as SQIVND (reference sequence). Between the trimmed V and J ends, which lost 7 bases and 4 bases, there was a span of 17 bases. The CDR3 length is 15 residues. The CDR3 reads CASTNRRGGYNEQFF. The CDR3 DNA sequence: TGTGCCAGTACCAACAGGAGGGGGGGTTACAATGAGCAGTTCTTC.

This clone has only a few counts. This sequence joins TRBV5-1 and TRBJ2-5; possibly TRBD1 or TRBD2 for D (7 bases each). The V and J ends lost 0 bases and 5 bases respectively, with 11 bases between them. The CDR3 is 14 amino acids. The germline V gene has CDR1 SGHRS and CDR2 YFSETQ. The DNA for the CDR3 is TGCGCCAGCAGCTTGGCAGGGGGAGGGGAGACCCAGTACTTC. This translates into CASSLAGGGETQYF.

The gene calls are TRBV18 and TRBJ2-7; tentatively, D is TRBD1 or TRBD2 (5 bases each). Germline V gene sequence: CDR1 KGHSH, CDR2 LQKENI. The CDR3 has 13 residues. V dropped 3 bases and J dropped 0 bases, with 6 bases sitting between them. The CDR3 region has the DNA TGTGCCAGCTCACCGGGGACCTCCTACGAGCAGTACTTC. Protein sequence: CASSPGTSYEQYF.

The V and J genes are TRBV4-3 and TRBJ2-1, with TRBD1 matching over 11 bases. Germline trimming cut 0 bases from V and 6 bases from J; bases unmatched to any gene: 4. The length of the CDR3 is 16 residues. In germline, CDR1 is LGHNA, CDR2 YSLEER. CDR3 in DNA: TGCGCCAGCAGCCAAGATCATGGGACAGGGGGCAATGAGCAGTTCTTC. It is translated as CASSQDHGTGGNEQFF.

The chain links TRBV9 to TRBJ2-6; D uncertain. Deletions cut 0 bases from V and 3 bases from J, with 7 bases between. In germline, CDR1 is SGDLS, CDR2 YYNGEE. This CDR3 has 15 residues. The DNA of the CDR3 is TGTGCCAGCAGCGTAGAAGTCTTTGGGGCCAACGTCCTGACTTTC. It is translated as CASSVEVFGANVLTF.

This chain connects TRBV5-4 to TRBJ2-1; 7 nucleotides agree with TRBD2. Germline V CDR1 and CDR2: SGHNT, YYREEE (reference sequence). V lost 2 bases, J lost 8 bases, and 10 bases stayed unmatched. CDR3 length: 15 amino acids. The CDR3 DNA reads as TGTGCCAGCAGCTTAAGGAGGAGCGGGATGGATGAGCAGTTCTTC. Its translation: CASSLRRSGMDEQFF.

This chain connects TRBV27 to TRBJ2-2, with 7 bases lining up with TRBD2. This CDR3 has 14 residues. Losses at the gene ends were 3 bases for V and 8 bases for J; bases not matched to a gene: 6. The germline CDR1 and CDR2 sequences are MNHEY and SMNVEV (reference sequence). Written as DNA, the CDR3 is TGTGCCAGCAGTTTTCAGGGAGGGCGGGGGGAGCTGTTTTTT. Amino acids: CASSFQGGRGELFF.

The rearrangement links TRBV10-3 to TRBJ1-5, with D maybe TRBD1 (6 bases). The CDR3 is made up of 15 amino acids. V shed 4 bases and J shed 6 bases, with 16 bases lying between them. Germline-derived CDR1 and CDR2 are ENHRY and SYGVKD. DNA of the CDR3: TGTGCCATCAGTGGAGGGACATTGGGGCGTCAGCCCCAGCATTTT. Residues: CAISGGTLGRQPQHF.

This clone was recorded only once. The chain has TRBV6-5 and TRBJ1-1, with D perhaps matching TRBD1 (5 bases). The CDR3 is 15 residues long. Germline CDR1 MNHEY, CDR2 SVGAGI. Deletions cut 4 bases from V and 0 bases from J, with 12 bases between. Here the CDR3 reads CASSSIRGVNTEAFF. The CDR3, as DNA: TGTGCCAGCAGTTCGATTCGAGGGGTGAACACTGAAGCTTTCTTT.

The chain links TRBV9 to TRBJ2-7; the D gene is possibly TRBD1 (5 bases). CDR1 SGDLS and CDR2 YYNGEE come from the germline V gene. Trimming pared 3 bases from V and 7 bases from J, leaving 17 bases between. This CDR3 contains 14 residues. The CDR3 loop is CASSAQATFGEQYF. The CDR3 DNA follows: TGTGCCAGCAGCGCACAGGCGACCTTTGGAGAGCAGTACTTC.

The CDR3 spells CASSPRGRTREPNYGYTF. The CDR3 nucleotides read TGTGCCAGCAGCCCTCGAGGGCGGACACGCGAACCTAACTATGGCTACACCTTC. V usage is TRBV14 and J usage is TRBJ1-2; D may be TRBD1 (5 bases). Germline lookup yields CDR1 SGHDN and CDR2 FVKESK. The CDR3 is 18 amino acids. V lost 4 bases, J lost 0 bases, and 21 bases lay in between.

The chain joins TRBV19 to TRBJ1-4; weak D call: TRBD1 (5 bases). CDR1 is LNHDA, CDR2 SQIVND, per germline (reference sequence). This CDR3 contains 14 residues. V was cut by 3 bases and J by 7 bases, with 12 bases left in between. DNA of the CDR3: TGTGCCAGTAGTATTCAGGGAAGGCGTGAAAAACTGTTTTTT. Protein: CASSIQGRREKLFF. Full variable domain (outside the CDR3, taken from reference TRBV19 and TRBJ1-4): DGGITQSPKYLFRKEGQNVTLSCEQNLNHDAMYWYRQDPGQGLRLIYYSQIVNDFQKGDIAEGYSVSREKKESFPLTVTSAQKNPTAFYLCASSIQGRREKLFFGSGTQLSVL.

The V and J genes are TRBV30 and TRBJ1-6; TRBD1 matches 10 bases. With V trimmed by 7 bases and J by 8 bases, 17 bases remained unmatched. The length of the CDR3 is 17 residues. Germline CDR1 GTSNPN, CDR2 SVGIG (reference sequence). The CDR3 nucleotides are TGTGCCTTCCCGGGACAGGGGCTCCAGGGGGCCGATTCACCCCTCCACTTT. This gives the protein CAFPGQGLQGADSPLHF.

This clone came up once. V usage is TRBV6-1 and J usage is TRBJ2-2; 13 bases are shared with TRBD2. CDR3 size: 17 residues. The V gene end was trimmed by 4 bases and the J gene end by 7 bases; junction bases not matched to a gene: 9. In germline, CDR1 is MNHNS, CDR2 SASEGT. The CDR3 loop reads CASSGSGLAGVYGELFF. The CDR3 nucleotides read TGTGCCAGCAGTGGAAGTGGACTAGCGGGAGTTTACGGGGAGCTGTTTTTT.

The chain has TRBV30 and TRBJ2-7; the match to TRBD1 covers 8 bases. V shed 6 bases, J shed 6 bases, and the junction held 10 bases outside the gene matches. Germline CDR1 is GTSNPN and CDR2 is SVGIG (reference sequence). The CDR3 has 13 amino acids. CDR3 sequence (DNA): TGTGCCTGTATAGCAGACAGGGGCAGCGAGCAGTACTTC. This codes for CACIADRGSEQYF.

V is TRBV3-1 (or the pseudogene TRBV3-2) and J is TRBJ1-4; D unclear. This CDR3 is 13 amino acids long. The ends were cut back, 3 bases at V and 7 bases at J, with 9 bases in the middle. Germline-derived CDR1 and CDR2 are LGHDT and YNNKEL (reference sequence). DNA for the CDR3: TGTGCCAGCAGCCAGGGAACGGGTGAAAAACTGTTTTTT. This translates into CASSQGTGEKLFF.